This passage covers 17 T cell receptor beta chains from one sample sequenced in a study of T cells in women clearing cervical HPV infection. Repertoires were generated with immunoSEQ multiplex PCR, while TCRdb's copy carries only in-frame clones and drops some. The sample table sets out some 20,000 clones. The sample consisted of blood buffy coat. Receptors were obtained from a woman aged 18 to 75 with a cervical HPV16 infection that either progressed to CIN3+ or cleared (not recorded which).

Turning to this clone: The CDR3 end lies 3 residues beyond the end of the read and is filled in from the germline J gene. Other DNA sequences in the sample encode the same CDR3. The chain couples TRBV5-6 to TRBJ1-3; D possibly corresponds to TRBD1 (5 bases). Trimming pared 4 bases from V and 7 bases from J, leaving 9 bases between. There are 12 residues in the CDR3. Germline V CDR1 and CDR2: SGHDT, YYEEEE. The part of the CDR3 DNA that was read is TGTGCCAGCAGCCCCGGGGGGAACACC. Translation gives CASSPGGNT. The whole CDR3 protein is CASSPGGNTIYF.

Comment on this clone: The read gets to within 3 residues of the CDR3 end, and the germline J gene fills in the rest. V and J are TRBV10-3 and TRBJ2-3; 8 nucleotides line up with TRBD1. V lost 8 bases, J lost 0 bases, and 4 bases stayed unmatched. The CDR3 has 14 residues. Germline CDR1 ENHRY, CDR2 SYGVKD. The CDR3 loop reads CAIRDRPSTDTQYF. The covered CDR3 bases are TGTGCCATCCGGGACAGGCCAAGCACAGATACG.

Remarks on this clone: Other nucleotide sequences in the sample specify the same CDR3. Partial CDR3 DNA: TGTGCCTCAACAGGGGGCGCCGTCTATGGC. This gives the protein CASTGGAVYG. The whole CDR3 region reads CASTGGAVYGYTF. The J gene is TRBJ1-2, the V gene TRBV10-3; TRBD1 agrees at 9 bases. The read finishes 3 residues shy of the CDR3 end, and the germline J gene is used to complete it. Trimming removed 11 bases from V and 4 bases from J; junction bases left unmatched: 8. Germline V gene sequence: CDR1 ENHRY, CDR2 SYGVKD. The CDR3 sequence is 13 residues long.

For this clone: The read finishes 3 residues shy of the CDR3 end, and the germline J gene is used to complete it. The chain is built from TRBV18 and TRBJ2-3; 7 bases align to TRBD2. Trimming at V came to 6 bases and at J to 1 base, leaving 1 base not matched to a gene. The CDR3 sequence is 13 residues long. The germline V gene encodes CDR1 KGHSH and CDR2 LQKENI. CDR3 DNA, as far as it was read: TGTGCCAGCTCCCTAGCGGGCACAGATACG. The encoded protein is CASSLAGTDT. The whole CDR3 sequence reads CASSLAGTDTQYF.

The sequenced CDR3 bases are TGTGCCTGGAGCCTTACCGGGGAG. It codes for CAWSLTGE. In full, the CDR3 reads CAWSLTGELFF. The chain couples TRBV30 to TRBJ2-2; no definite D call. The read falls 3 residues short of the CDR3 end, and the missing part is taken from the germline J gene. Trimming cost V 3 bases and J 5 bases, with 4 bases left between them. There are 11 residues in the CDR3. Germline V lookup: CDR1 GTSNPN, CDR2 SVGIG (reference sequence).

Concerning this clone itself: The read finishes 3 residues shy of the CDR3 end, and the germline J gene is used to complete it. This chain links TRBV5-1 with TRBJ2-1; D call uncertain. Trimming stripped 6 bases from V and 4 bases from J, with 17 bases between. Looked up from germline, CDR1 is SGHRS and CDR2 is YFSETQ. The CDR3 has 15 residues. The CDR3 reads CASIPGPSLYNEQFF. The CDR3 DNA, read in part, is TGCGCCAGCATTCCCGGTCCGTCCCTTTACAATGAG.

Remarks on this clone: The read is 3 residues too short to cover the CDR3 end, so that end is filled in from the germline J gene. The rearrangement links TRBV13 to TRBJ2-5, with D possibly TRBD2 on 6 matching bases. Germline assignment: CDR1 PRHDT and CDR2 FYEKMQ (reference sequence). The CDR3 has 13 residues. The CDR3 sequence: CASRDYNTDTQYF. The covered CDR3 bases are TGTGCCAGCAGGGACTACAACACAGATACC. The variable domain in full, with the rest retrieved from reference TRBV13 and TRBJ2-5, is AAGVIQSPRHLIKEKRETATLKCYPIPRHDTVYWYQQGPGQDPQFLISFYEKMQSDKGSIPDRFSAQQFSDYHSELNMSSLELGDSALYFCASRDYNTDTQYFGPGTRLLVL.

With respect to this clone: From the germline J gene comes the end of the CDR3, since the read stops 3 residues before it. This sequence joins TRBV5-4 and TRBJ2-7; possibly TRBD1 for D (6 bases). With 0 bases removed from V and 0 bases from J, the gap between germline ends came to 10 bases. Germline V gene data show CDR1 as SGHNT and CDR2 as YYREEE (reference sequence). This CDR3 comprises 15 residues. The CDR3 loop reads CASSLDRDISYEQYF. The covered CDR3 bases are TGTGCCAGCAGCTTGGATAGGGACATCTCCTACGAG.

As regards this clone: Read sequence stops 3 residues before the CDR3 end, and the germline J gene provides the missing end. This chain connects TRBV14 to TRBJ2-3, with D hard to call. The V end was cut by 3 bases, the J end by 7 bases, with 5 bases between. Per germline, CDR1 SGHDN and CDR2 FVKESK. This CDR3 spans 11 amino acids. CDR3 DNA (partial): TGTGCCAGCAGCCATGCTAATACG. Amino acid sequence: CASSHANT. In full, the CDR3 reads CASSHANTQYF. The whole variable domain, filled in from reference TRBV14 and TRBJ2-3, reads EAGVTQFPSHSVIEKGQTVTLRCDPISGHDNLYWYRRVMGKEIKFLLHFVKESKQDESGMPNNRFLAERTGGTYSTLKVQPAELEDSGVYFCASSHANTQYFGPGTRLTVL.

On this clone: Read data end 3 residues before the CDR3 end; the end is taken from the germline J gene. The gene calls are TRBV7-3 and TRBJ2-1; D perhaps matches TRBD2 (6 bases). V was clipped by 2 bases and J by 0 bases, with 14 bases between them. There are 17 residues in the CDR3. Germline CDR1 is SGHTA and CDR2 is FQGTGA. Incomplete CDR3 DNA: TGTGCCAGCAGCTTAGATGGGCGGGGCAACTCCTACAATGAG. The encoded protein is CASSLDGRGNSYNE. In full, the CDR3 is CASSLDGRGNSYNEQFF.

The DNA read from the CDR3 is TGTGCCAGCAGCTTAGCGCTGGCGGGGGGGCTGGGGGCGGTGACC. Amino acid sequence: CASSLALAGGLGAVT. The CDR3, in full, reads CASSLALAGGLGAVTQYF. The V and J genes are TRBV7-2 and TRBJ2-5; 9 bases are a match to TRBD2. The sequence runs out 3 residues before the end of the CDR3; the remainder is reconstructed from the germline J gene. This CDR3 spans 18 amino acids. Germline loops: CDR1 SGHTA, CDR2 FQGNSA. After removal of 0 bases from V and 7 bases from J, the junction contained 15 bases not matched to a gene.

Regarding this clone: The read falls 3 residues short of the CDR3 end, and the missing part is taken from the germline J gene. This chain links TRBV30 with TRBJ1-6; 10 nucleotides match TRBD1. The CDR3 is 15 residues long. Germline trimming cut 8 bases from V and 7 bases from J; bases unmatched to any gene: 11. CDR1 is GTSNPN, CDR2 SVGIG, per germline (reference sequence). Partial CDR3 DNA: TGTGCCGGAGATCCGGGACAGGGGTTGAATTCACCC. Amino acids: CAGDPGQGLNSP. In full, the CDR3 is CAGDPGQGLNSPLHF.

As for this clone: The read halts 3 residues ahead of the CDR3 end, with the missing end drawn from the germline J gene. This chain joins TRBV20-1 and TRBJ2-7, with unresolved D. Germline V gives CDR1 DFQATT, CDR2 SNEGSKA (reference sequence). Trimming shortened V by 3 bases and J by 2 bases, and 17 bases separated the two germline ends. The length of the CDR3 is 15 residues. The sequenced part of the CDR3 DNA is TGCAGTGCTAGTCAAGATCTGGGCCTCACCTACGAG. This sequence encodes CSASQDLGLTYE. The full CDR3 protein is CSASQDLGLTYEQYF.

Comment on this clone: Read data end 3 residues before the CDR3 end; the end is taken from the germline J gene. The V and J genes are TRBV19 and TRBJ1-5; no reliable D call. The germline gives CDR1 LNHDA, CDR2 SQIVND (reference sequence). V lost 3 bases, J lost 3 bases, and 9 bases lay in between. The CDR3 spans 14 residues. Here the CDR3 reads CASSIPRFNQPQHF. The DNA read from the CDR3 is TGTGCCAGTAGTATCCCCAGGTTCAATCAGCCC. The full variable domain, its missing parts supplied by reference TRBV19 and TRBJ1-5, is DGGITQSPKYLFRKEGQNVTLSCEQNLNHDAMYWYRQDPGQGLRLIYYSQIVNDFQKGDIAEGYSVSREKKESFPLTVTSAQKNPTAFYLCASSIPRFNQPQHFGDGTRLSIL.

Worth noting for this clone: The observed sequence ends 3 residues before the CDR3 terminus, with the missing tail filled in from the germline J gene. The chain combines TRBV6-2 or TRBV6-3 with TRBJ2-3; D is possibly TRBD1 (6 bases). CDR3 length: 17 amino acids. Looked up from germline, CDR1 is MNHEY and CDR2 is SVGEGT. The covered CDR3 bases are TGTGCCAGCAGTTACTCCCTATATGAGGGGGAAGGTCAGCCG. This sequence encodes CASSYSLYEGEGQP. The whole CDR3 region reads CASSYSLYEGEGQPQYF.

Comment on this clone: Sequencing ends 3 residues short of the CDR3 end; the germline J gene provides the rest. This rearrangement joins TRBV4-1 to TRBJ2-7; 7 bases fit TRBD1. With 0 bases clipped from V and 3 bases from J, the junction kept 8 bases outside the gene matches. The CDR3 is made up of 16 amino acids. The germline CDR1 and CDR2 sequences are MGHRA and YSYEKL. CDR3 bases read: TGCGCCAGCAGCCAAGATCTGGGACAGCCGATCTACGAG. It codes for CASSQDLGQPIYE. The whole CDR3 protein reads CASSQDLGQPIYEQYF.

Concerning this clone: Read data end 3 residues before the CDR3 end; the end is taken from the germline J gene. This sample also contains other DNA sequences that code for the same CDR3. The chain joins TRBV6-4 to TRBJ1-6; 8 bases map to TRBD1. The length of the CDR3 is 15 residues. Germline CDR1 reads MRHNA; CDR2 reads SNTAGT. V shed 3 bases and J 10 bases; nucleotides not matched to a gene: 8. Incomplete CDR3 DNA: TGTGCCAGCAGTGAAACCGGGACAGGAGGATCACCC. Protein: CASSETGTGGSP. The CDR3 reads in full as CASSETGTGGSPLHF.